This T cell receptor beta chain was observed in a study of blood T cell repertoires in COVID-19. V was clipped by 4 bases and J by 2 bases, with 9 bases between them. CDR1 and CDR2 (germline): SGHRS, YFSETQ. There are 13 residues in the CDR3. Measured with immunoSEQ multiplex PCR; TCRdb has only the in-frame clones, and not every one. The table shows just over 150,000 clones, with roughly 85% occurring only once. The chain joins TRBV5-1 to TRBJ1-2; D gene unclear. The material sequenced was peripheral blood. This clonotype originated in a human donor with acute or convalescent COVID-19. The donor label of this sample is uncertain. As DNA, the CDR3 is TGCGCCAGCAGCGCGACGGGGAACTATGGCTACACCTTC. Its translation: CASSATGNYGYTF.